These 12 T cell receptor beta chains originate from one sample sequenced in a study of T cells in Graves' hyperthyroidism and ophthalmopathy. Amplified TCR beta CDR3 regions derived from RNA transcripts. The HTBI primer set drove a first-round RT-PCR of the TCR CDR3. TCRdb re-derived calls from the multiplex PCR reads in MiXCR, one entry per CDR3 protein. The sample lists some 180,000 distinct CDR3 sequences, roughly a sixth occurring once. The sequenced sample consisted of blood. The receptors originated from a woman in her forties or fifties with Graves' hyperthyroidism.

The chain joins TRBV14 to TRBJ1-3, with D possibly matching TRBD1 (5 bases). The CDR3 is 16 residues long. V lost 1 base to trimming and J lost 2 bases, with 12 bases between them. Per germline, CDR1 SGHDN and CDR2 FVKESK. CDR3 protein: CASSQALVGAGNTIYF. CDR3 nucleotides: TGTGCCAGCAGCCAAGCTTTAGTAGGGGCTGGAAACACCATATATTTT.

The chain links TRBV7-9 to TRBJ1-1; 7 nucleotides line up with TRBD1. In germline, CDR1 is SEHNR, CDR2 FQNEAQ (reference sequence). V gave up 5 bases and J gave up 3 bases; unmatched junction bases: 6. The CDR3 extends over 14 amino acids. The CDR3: CASSRTGTDTEAFF. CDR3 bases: TGTGCCAGCAGCAGAACCGGGACAGACACTGAAGCTTTCTTT.

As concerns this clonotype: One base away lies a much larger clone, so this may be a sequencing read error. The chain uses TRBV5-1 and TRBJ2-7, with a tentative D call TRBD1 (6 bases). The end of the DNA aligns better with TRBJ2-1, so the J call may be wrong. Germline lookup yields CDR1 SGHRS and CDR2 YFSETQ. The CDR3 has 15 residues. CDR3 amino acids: CASSSGPTGTYEQFF. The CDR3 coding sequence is TGCGCCAGCAGCTCCGGGCCGACAGGTACCTACGAGCAGTTCTTC.

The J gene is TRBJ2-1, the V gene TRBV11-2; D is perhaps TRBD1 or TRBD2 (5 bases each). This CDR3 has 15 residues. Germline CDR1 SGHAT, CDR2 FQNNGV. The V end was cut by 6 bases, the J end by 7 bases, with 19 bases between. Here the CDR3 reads CASREGWGGFNEQFF. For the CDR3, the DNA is TGTGCCAGCAGAGAAGGATGGGGCGGGTTTAATGAGCAGTTCTTC. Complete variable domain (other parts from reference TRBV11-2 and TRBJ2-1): EAGVAQSPRYKIIEKRQSVAFWCNPISGHATLYWYQQILGQGPKLLIQFQNNGVVDDSQLPKDRFSAERLKGVDSTLKIQPAKLEDSAVYLCASREGWGGFNEQFFGPGTRLTVL.

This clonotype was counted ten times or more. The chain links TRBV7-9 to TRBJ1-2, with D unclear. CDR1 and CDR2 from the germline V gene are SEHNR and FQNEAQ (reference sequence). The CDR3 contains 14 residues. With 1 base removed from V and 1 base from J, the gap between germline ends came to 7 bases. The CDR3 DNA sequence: TGTGCCAGCAGCTTAGAACAGATTAACTATGGCTACACCTTC. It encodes CASSLEQINYGYTF.

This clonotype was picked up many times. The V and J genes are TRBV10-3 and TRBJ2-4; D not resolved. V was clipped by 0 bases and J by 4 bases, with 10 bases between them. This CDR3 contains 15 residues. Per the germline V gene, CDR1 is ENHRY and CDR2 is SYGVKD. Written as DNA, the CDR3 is TGTGCCATCAGTGAGTCTCTCGACCCGAAAAACATTCAGTACTTC. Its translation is CAISESLDPKNIQYF.

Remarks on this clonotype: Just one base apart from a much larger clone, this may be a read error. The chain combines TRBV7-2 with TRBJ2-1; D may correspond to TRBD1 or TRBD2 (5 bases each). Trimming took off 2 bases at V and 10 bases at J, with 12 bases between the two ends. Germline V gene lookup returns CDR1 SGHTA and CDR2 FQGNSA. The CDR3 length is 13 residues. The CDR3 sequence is CASSLHLRGEQFF. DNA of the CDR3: TGTGCCAGCAGCTTACATCTACGGGGCGAGCAGTTCTTC.

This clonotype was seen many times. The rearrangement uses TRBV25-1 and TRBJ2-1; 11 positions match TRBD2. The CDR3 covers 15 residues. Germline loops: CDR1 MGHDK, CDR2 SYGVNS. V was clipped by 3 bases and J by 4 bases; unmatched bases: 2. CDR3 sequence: CASSDTSGRYNEQFF. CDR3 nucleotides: TGTGCCAGCAGTGACACTAGCGGGAGATACAATGAGCAGTTCTTC.

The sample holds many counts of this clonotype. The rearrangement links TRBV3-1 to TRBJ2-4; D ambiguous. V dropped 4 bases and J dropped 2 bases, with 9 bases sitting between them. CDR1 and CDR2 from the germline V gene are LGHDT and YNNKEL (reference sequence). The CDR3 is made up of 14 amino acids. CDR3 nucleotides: TGTGCCAGCAGCCCCGTCTTATCCAAAAACATTCAGTACTTC. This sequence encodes CASSPVLSKNIQYF.

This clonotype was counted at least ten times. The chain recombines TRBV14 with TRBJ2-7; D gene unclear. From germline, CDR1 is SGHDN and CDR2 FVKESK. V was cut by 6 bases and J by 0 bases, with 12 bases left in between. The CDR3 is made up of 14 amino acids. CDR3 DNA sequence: TGTGCCAGCAGTCGCACCGGTAGCTCCTACGAGCAGTACTTC. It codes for CASSRTGSSYEQYF.

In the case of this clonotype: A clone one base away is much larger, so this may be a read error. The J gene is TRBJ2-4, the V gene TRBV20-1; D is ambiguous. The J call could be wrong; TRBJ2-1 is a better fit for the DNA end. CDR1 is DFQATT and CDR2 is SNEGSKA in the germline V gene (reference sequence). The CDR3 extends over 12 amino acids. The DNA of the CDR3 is TGCAGTATGACCACCAAGTACAATGATCAGTTCTTC. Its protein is CSMTTKYNDQFF.

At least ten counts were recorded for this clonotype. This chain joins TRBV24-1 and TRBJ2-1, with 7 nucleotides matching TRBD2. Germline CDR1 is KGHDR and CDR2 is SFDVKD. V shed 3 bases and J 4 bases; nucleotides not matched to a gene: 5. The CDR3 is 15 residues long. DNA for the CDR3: TGTGCCACCAGTGATGGAGGGACTATTTACAATGAGCAGTTCTTC. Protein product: CATSDGGTIYNEQFF.